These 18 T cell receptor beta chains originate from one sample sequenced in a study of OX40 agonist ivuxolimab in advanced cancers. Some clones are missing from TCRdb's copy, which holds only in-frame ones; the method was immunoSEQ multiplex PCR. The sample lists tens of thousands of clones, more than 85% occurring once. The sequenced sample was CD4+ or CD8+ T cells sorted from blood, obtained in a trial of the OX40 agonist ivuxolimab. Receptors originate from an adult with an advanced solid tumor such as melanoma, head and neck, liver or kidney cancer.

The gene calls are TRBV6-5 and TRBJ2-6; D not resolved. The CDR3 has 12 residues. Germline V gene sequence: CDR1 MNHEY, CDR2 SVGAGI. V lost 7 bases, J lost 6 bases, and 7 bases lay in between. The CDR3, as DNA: TGTGCCAGCAAGCTCGAGGCCAACGTCCTGACTTTC. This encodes CASKLEANVLTF.

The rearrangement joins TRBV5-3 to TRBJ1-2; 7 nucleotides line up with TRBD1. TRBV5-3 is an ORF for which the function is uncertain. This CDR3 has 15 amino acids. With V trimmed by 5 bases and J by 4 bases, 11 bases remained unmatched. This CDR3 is CARRDRPSPPYGYTF. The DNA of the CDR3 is TGTGCCAGAAGGGACAGGCCATCCCCCCCCTATGGCTACACCTTC.

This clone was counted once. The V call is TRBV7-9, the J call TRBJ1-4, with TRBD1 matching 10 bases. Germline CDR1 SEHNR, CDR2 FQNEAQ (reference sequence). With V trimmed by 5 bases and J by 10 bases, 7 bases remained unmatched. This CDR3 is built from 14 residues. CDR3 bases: TGTGCCAGCAGCCCCGGACAGGGGGAGGGAAAACTGTTTTTT. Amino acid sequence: CASSPGQGEGKLFF.

In nucleotides, the CDR3 is TGCAGTGCTCCAGAGAACACTGAAGCTTTCTTT. Residues: CSAPENTEAFF. This chain joins TRBV20-1 and TRBJ1-1; no reliable D call. The CDR3 has 11 residues. The V gene lost 5 bases and the J gene lost 1 base, with 5 bases spanning the gap. Germline V gene sequence: CDR1 DFQATT, CDR2 SNEGSKA (reference sequence).

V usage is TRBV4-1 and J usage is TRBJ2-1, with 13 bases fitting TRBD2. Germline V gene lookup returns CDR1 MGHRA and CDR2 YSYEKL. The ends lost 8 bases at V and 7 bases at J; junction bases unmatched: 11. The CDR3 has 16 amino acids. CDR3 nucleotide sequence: TGCGCCAGCCTAGGACTAGCGGGAGTTGGAAGGAATGAGCAGTTCTTC. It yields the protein CASLGLAGVGRNEQFF.

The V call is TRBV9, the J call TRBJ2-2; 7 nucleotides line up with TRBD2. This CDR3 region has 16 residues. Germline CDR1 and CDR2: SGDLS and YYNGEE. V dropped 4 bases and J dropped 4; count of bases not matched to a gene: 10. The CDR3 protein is CASSSMGGSSTGELFF. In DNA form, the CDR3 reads TGTGCCAGCAGCTCAATGGGCGGGAGTAGCACCGGGGAGCTGTTTTTT.

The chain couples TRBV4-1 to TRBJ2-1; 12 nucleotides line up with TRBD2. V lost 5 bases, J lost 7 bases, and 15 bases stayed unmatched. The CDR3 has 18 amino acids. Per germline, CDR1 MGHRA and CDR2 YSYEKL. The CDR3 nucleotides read TGCGCCAGCAGCAAAAGACTTTCGGCTAGCGGGAGGGATAATGAGCAGTTCTTC. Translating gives CASSKRLSASGRDNEQFF.

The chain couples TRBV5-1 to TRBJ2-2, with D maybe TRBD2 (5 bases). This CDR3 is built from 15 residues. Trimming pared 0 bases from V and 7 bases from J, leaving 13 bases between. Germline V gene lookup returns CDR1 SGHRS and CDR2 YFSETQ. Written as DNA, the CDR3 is TGCGCCAGCAGCTTGGATCCCGACGGGATCGGGGAGCTGTTTTTT. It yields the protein CASSLDPDGIGELFF.

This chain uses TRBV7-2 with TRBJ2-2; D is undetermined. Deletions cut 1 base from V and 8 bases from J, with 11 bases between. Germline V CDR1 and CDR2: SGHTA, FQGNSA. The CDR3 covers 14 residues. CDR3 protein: CASSLGSSLGELFF. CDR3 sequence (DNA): TGTGCCAGCAGCTTAGGGAGCTCTTTAGGGGAGCTGTTTTTT.

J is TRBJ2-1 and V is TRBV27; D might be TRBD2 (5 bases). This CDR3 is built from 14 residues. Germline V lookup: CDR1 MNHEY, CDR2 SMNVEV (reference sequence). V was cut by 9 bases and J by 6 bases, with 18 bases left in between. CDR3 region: CARERLTTINEQFF. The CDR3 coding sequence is TGTGCCAGGGAAAGATTAACGACTATCAATGAGCAGTTCTTC.

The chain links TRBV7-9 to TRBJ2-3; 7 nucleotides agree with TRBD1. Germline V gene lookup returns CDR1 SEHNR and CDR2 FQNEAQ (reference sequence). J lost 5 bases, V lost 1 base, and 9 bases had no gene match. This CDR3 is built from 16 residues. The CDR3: CASSLGVGAGGDTQYF. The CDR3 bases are TGTGCCAGCAGCTTAGGAGTAGGGGCAGGGGGAGATACGCAGTATTTT.

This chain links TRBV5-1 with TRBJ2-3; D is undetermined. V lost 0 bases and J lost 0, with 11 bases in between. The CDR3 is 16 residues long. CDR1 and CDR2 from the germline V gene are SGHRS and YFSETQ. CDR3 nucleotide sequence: TGCGCCAGCAGCTTGGTTGGCAGCACTAGCACAGATACGCAGTATTTT. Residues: CASSLVGSTSTDTQYF.

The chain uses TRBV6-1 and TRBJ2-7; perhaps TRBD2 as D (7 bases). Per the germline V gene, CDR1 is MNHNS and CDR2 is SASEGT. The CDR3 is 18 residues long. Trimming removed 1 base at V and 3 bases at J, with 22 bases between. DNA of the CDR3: TGTGCCAGCAGTGAAGGAACAGGGCCGGGGACTATCTACTACGAGCAGTACTTC. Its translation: CASSEGTGPGTIYYEQYF.

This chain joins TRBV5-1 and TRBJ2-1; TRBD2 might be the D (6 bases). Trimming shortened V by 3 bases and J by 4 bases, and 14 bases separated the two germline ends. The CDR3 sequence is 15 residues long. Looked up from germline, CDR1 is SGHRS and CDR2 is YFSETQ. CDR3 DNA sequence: TGCGCCAGCAGCTCCGAGGGCAGCGGGTACAATGAGCAGTTCTTC. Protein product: CASSSEGSGYNEQFF.

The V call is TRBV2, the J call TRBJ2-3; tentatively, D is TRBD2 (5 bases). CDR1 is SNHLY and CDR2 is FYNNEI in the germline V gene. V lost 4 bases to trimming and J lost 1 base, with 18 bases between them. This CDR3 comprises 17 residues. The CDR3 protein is CASSGQSARRGTDTQYF. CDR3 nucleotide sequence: TGTGCCAGCAGTGGTCAGTCGGCTCGGCGGGGCACAGATACGCAGTATTTT.

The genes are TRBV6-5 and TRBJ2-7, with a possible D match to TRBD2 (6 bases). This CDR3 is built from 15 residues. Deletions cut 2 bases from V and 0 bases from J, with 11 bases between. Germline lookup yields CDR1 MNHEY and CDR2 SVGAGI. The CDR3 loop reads CASSYQRVSSYEQYF. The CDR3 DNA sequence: TGTGCCAGCAGTTACCAGCGGGTAAGCTCCTACGAGCAGTACTTC.

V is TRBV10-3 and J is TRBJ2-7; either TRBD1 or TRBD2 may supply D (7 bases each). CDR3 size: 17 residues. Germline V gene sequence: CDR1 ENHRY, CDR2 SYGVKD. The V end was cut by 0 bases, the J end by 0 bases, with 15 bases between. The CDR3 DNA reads TGTGCCATCAGTGAGTCAGGGAGGGGGCTTAGCTCCTACGAGCAGTACTTC. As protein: CAISESGRGLSSYEQYF.

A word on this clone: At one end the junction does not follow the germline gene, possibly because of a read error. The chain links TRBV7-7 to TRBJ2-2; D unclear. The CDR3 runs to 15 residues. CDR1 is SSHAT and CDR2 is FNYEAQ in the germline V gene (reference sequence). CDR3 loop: CASSQLASNTGELFF. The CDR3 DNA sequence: TGTGCTAGCAGTCAACTTGCTTCAAACACCGGGGAGCTGTTTTTT.